Listed below are T cell receptor beta chains from one sample, sequenced in a study of T cells after yellow fever vaccination. TCRdb analysed the 5' RACE reads with MiXCR anew, one entry per CDR3 protein. The sample holds more than 350,000 distinct CDR3 sequences, roughly 10% seen once. The input for sequencing was PBMCs, taken on the day of the first yellow fever vaccination. The receptors were gathered from a man between 18 and 29 years old who received the YFV17D yellow fever vaccine. Both conserved end residues are part of each CDR3. D genes are given only for firm matches. The size of a clone is reported for some rows only, either as once, few or many, or as a class for expanded clones.

V	J	D	size	CDR3	DNA
TRBV18	TRBJ2-3	.	.	CASSPWVTDTQYF	TGTGCCAGCTCACCATGGGTAACAGATACGCAGTATTTT
TRBV7-2	TRBJ1-1	TRBD1	many	CASSLRQGTTEAFF	TGTGCCAGCAGCTTAAGACAGGGGACCACTGAAGCTTTCTTT
TRBV7-6	TRBJ2-7	.	.	CASSLAGGKDEQYF	TGTGCCAGCAGCTTAGCGGGTGGGAAAGACGAGCAGTACTTC
TRBV20-1	TRBJ2-7	TRBD2	many	CSEIDREGGDEQYF	TGCAGTGAAATCGATCGGGAGGGTGGAGACGAGCAGTACTTC
TRBV6-5	TRBJ2-3	.	.	CASSGGSTQYF	TGTGCCAGCAGTGGGGGAAGTACGCAGTATTTT
TRBV7-9	TRBJ1-5	.	.	CASSFFQGADQPQHF	TGTGCCAGCAGCTTTTTCCAGGGTGCGGATCAGCCCCAGCATTTT
TRBV12-3/TRBV12-4	TRBJ1-2	.	.	CATAPGGLYGYTF	TGTGCCACCGCTCCGGGGGGGCTCTATGGCTACACCTTC
TRBV6-1	TRBJ1-6	.	.	CASSLADPYNSPLHF	TGTGCCAGCAGTCTAGCGGATCCCTATAATTCACCCCTCCACTTT
TRBV7-9	TRBJ1-4	.	.	CARSSQGGGNEKLFF	TGTGCCAGAAGCTCTCAGGGTGGTGGTAATGAAAAACTGTTTTTT
TRBV20-1	TRBJ2-1	.	.	CSARAKGLSYNEQFF	TGCAGTGCTAGAGCGAAGGGGCTCTCCTACAATGAGCAGTTCTTC
TRBV12-3/TRBV12-4	TRBJ2-3	.	many	CASSLFAGAVDTQYF	TGTGCCAGCAGTTTATTCGCGGGGGCGGTAGATACGCAGTATTTT
TRBV5-1	TRBJ1-2	.	many	CASSLSRNYGYTF	TGCGCCAGCAGCCTCTCCAGAAACTATGGCTACACCTTC
TRBV7-2	TRBJ1-6	TRBD1	.	CASSSGTGELPLHF	TGTGCCAGCAGCAGCGGGACAGGGGAATTACCCCTCCACTTT
TRBV19	TRBJ1-1	TRBD1	few	CASRTGTSNTEAFF	TGTGCAAGCCGGACAGGGACATCGAACACTGAAGCTTTCTTT
TRBV7-3	TRBJ2-3	TRBD2	.	CASSSSGLAGTDTQYF	TGTGCCAGCAGTTCAAGCGGGCTAGCGGGCACAGATACGCAGTATTTT
TRBV12-3/TRBV12-4	TRBJ2-7	.	.	CASSPGRLTAYEQYF	TGTGCCAGCAGTCCGGGACGCCTGACTGCCTACGAGCAGTACTTC
TRBV3-1	TRBJ2-3	TRBD2	.	CASSQGNSGGTDTQYF	TGTGCCAGCAGCCAAGGGAATAGCGGGGGCACAGATACGCAGTATTTT
TRBV7-2	TRBJ1-1	.	once	CASSLVGNSNTEAFF	TGTGCCAGCAGCTTAGTGGGCAATTCGAACACTGAAGCTTTCTTT
TRBV18	TRBJ1-1	TRBD1	.	CASSPNRGIAEAFF	TGTGCCAGCTCACCAAACAGGGGGATCGCTGAAGCTTTCTTT
TRBV4-2	TRBJ1-5	TRBD1	few	CASGRQGAGNQPQHF	TGTGCCAGCGGAAGACAGGGGGCGGGCAATCAGCCCCAGCATTTT
TRBV7-9	TRBJ2-3	.	few	CASTYERRDTQYF	TGTGCCAGCACCTACGAAAGGCGAGATACGCAGTATTTT
TRBV7-2	TRBJ1-5	.	.	CASSGGTSQPQHF	TGTGCCAGCAGCGGAGGGACCAGCCAGCCCCAGCATTTT
TRBV5-1	TRBJ2-7	.	few	CASRITTSSYEQYF	TGCGCCAGCCGGATTACTACAAGCTCCTACGAGCAGTACTTC
TRBV4-1	TRBJ1-2	TRBD1	.	CASSQTGQGGYGYTF	TGCGCCAGCAGCCAAACGGGACAGGGAGGGTATGGCTACACCTTC
TRBV19	TRBJ2-1	TRBD2	few	CASSTGLADVNEQFF	TGTGCCAGTAGTACCGGACTAGCGGATGTCAATGAGCAGTTCTTC
TRBV19	TRBJ1-2	.	few	CASSIGQTFSNYGYTF	TGTGCCAGTAGTATTGGACAGACATTTTCTAACTATGGCTACACCTTC
TRBV3-1	TRBJ1-1	.	few	CASSQEGLGTEAFF	TGTGCCAGCAGCCAAGAGGGCTTAGGCACTGAAGCTTTCTTT
TRBV28	TRBJ1-5	.	few	CASRYGGDNQPQHF	TGTGCCAGCAGGTACGGAGGCGACAATCAGCCCCAGCATTTT
TRBV20-1	TRBJ2-1	TRBD2	.	CSAPKLAGAINEQFF	TGCAGTGCTCCGAAGCTAGCGGGGGCCATAAATGAGCAGTTCTTC
TRBV27	TRBJ2-1	TRBD2	.	CASSAGGTNEQFF	TGTGCCAGCAGCGCGGGGGGTACGAATGAGCAGTTCTTC
TRBV5-6	TRBJ2-5	.	.	CASSPEGAGETQYF	TGTGCCAGCAGCCCGGAAGGGGCGGGAGAGACCCAGTACTTC
TRBV5-1	TRBJ2-5	.	.	CASSPDGALETEYF	TGCGCCAGCAGCCCAGATGGGGCCCTTGAAACCGAGTACTTC
TRBV4-3	TRBJ2-7	TRBD2	.	CASSQDSTGGPEQYF	TGCGCCAGCAGCCAAGATTCGACGGGGGGGCCCGAGCAGTACTTC
TRBV11-2	TRBJ2-6	.	.	CASSFIIGRVSSGANVLTF	TGTGCCAGCAGCTTTATTATTGGGCGGGTTAGCTCTGGGGCCAACGTCCTGACTTTC
TRBV6-2/TRBV6-3	TRBJ2-3	.	many	CASSSRTDTQYF	TGTGCCAGCAGCTCCCGTACAGATACGCAGTATTTT
TRBV7-2	TRBJ2-7	.	.	CASSSKSYEQYF	TGTGCCAGCAGCTCAAAGTCGTACGAGCAGTACTTC
TRBV10-3	TRBJ1-2	.	few	CAISGRGQDAPFNYGYTF	TGTGCCATCAGTGGCCGCGGGCAGGACGCCCCCTTTAACTATGGCTACACCTTC
TRBV20-1	TRBJ2-3	.	.	CSAREDSSTDTQYF	TGCAGTGCTAGAGAAGACAGTAGCACAGATACGCAGTATTTT
TRBV6-2/TRBV6-3	TRBJ1-6	.	.	CASSPDGVVVSLHF	TGTGCCAGCAGTCCCGATGGAGTGGTAGTGTCCCTCCACTTT
TRBV12-3/TRBV12-4	TRBJ2-5	TRBD2	.	CASSVGRGETQYF	TGTGCCAGCAGCGTGGGGAGGGGAGAGACCCAGTACTTC
TRBV7-8	TRBJ2-2	.	few	CASSRPPGDTGELFF	TGTGCCAGCAGCCGCCCGCCAGGGGACACCGGGGAGCTGTTTTTT
TRBV20-1	TRBJ2-5	.	few	CSASTGSPSTQYF	TGCAGTGCTAGCACAGGGTCCCCGTCGACCCAGTACTTC
TRBV7-2	TRBJ2-2	.	.	CASSLYLALTGELFF	TGTGCCAGCAGCTTATACCTAGCCCTAACCGGGGAGCTGTTTTTT